The 21 T cell receptor beta chains below all came from one sample that was sequenced in a study of CXCR3 chemokines and chemotherapy response in bladder cancer. TCRdb ran MiXCR on the PCR reads and lists one entry per CDR3 protein. The profile shows almost 450 distinct CDR3 sequences, over 8.5% of them singletons. Collection took place from a patient whose treatment included neoadjuvant chemotherapy. These receptors all come from a human donor with bladder cancer that did not respond to neoadjuvant chemotherapy.

This clonotype is labeled as medium-sized. The chain couples TRBV5-5 to TRBJ1-1; D gene unclear. V was pared by 0 bases and J by 1 base, with 10 bases between. Germline CDR1 and CDR2: SGHKS and YYEKEE (reference sequence). The CDR3 has 15 residues. CDR3 nucleotide sequence: TGTGCCAGCAGCTTGGGACAACTCGGGAACACTGAAGCTTTCTTT. The encoded protein is CASSLGQLGNTEAFF.

By share, this clonotype counts as medium-sized (0.01 to 0.1%). J is TRBJ2-7 and V is TRBV11-1; 10 bases are a match to TRBD1. Trimming took 5 bases from V and 3 from J; bases not matched to a gene: 4. Germline-derived CDR1 and CDR2 are SGHAT and FQDESV (reference sequence). The CDR3 loop spans 14 amino acids. CDR3 sequence (DNA): TGTGCCAGCAGCCCGTGGACAGGGGGCTACGAGCAGTACTTC. It codes for CASSPWTGGYEQYF.

This clonotype counts as medium-sized (0.01 to 0.1%). The chain links TRBV6-1 to TRBJ1-5; D is uncertain. Trimming left V 8 bases short and J 5 bases short, with 13 bases between. Germline CDR1 and CDR2: MNHNS and SASEGT. This CDR3 has 13 amino acids. The CDR3, as DNA: TGTGCCAGCCTTAAAACGGGTTATCAGCCCCAGCATTTT. Translation gives CASLKTGYQPQHF.

Relative to its sample, this clonotype is large. V usage is TRBV6-1 and J usage is TRBJ2-7; D uncertain. The CDR3 has 13 amino acids. V was cut by 1 base and J by 2 bases, with 6 bases left in between. Germline V gene data show CDR1 as MNHNS and CDR2 as SASEGT. The CDR3 DNA sequence: TGTGCCAGCAGTGAAGACTCTCCCTACGAGCAGTACTTC. Amino acids: CASSEDSPYEQYF.

This clonotype rates as large. This chain joins TRBV10-3 and TRBJ2-1, with unresolved D. V was trimmed by 6 bases and J by 8 bases, leaving 20 bases between them. The CDR3 contains 15 residues. CDR1 and CDR2 (germline): ENHRY, SYGVKD. The CDR3 DNA reads as TGTGCCATCAGCCCCGACTCCACCGGTCCGGATGAGCAGTTCTTC. Translated: CAISPDSTGPDEQFF.

In its sample, this clonotype ranks as large. CDR3 protein: CASSHSSYNEQFF. CDR3 DNA sequence: TGTGCCAGCAGTCATAGCTCCTACAATGAGCAGTTCTTC. The chain is built from TRBV7-9 and TRBJ2-1; D is uncertain. Germline lookup yields CDR1 SEHNR and CDR2 FQNEAQ (reference sequence). V was shortened by 6 bases and J by 0 bases, with 6 bases between the two germline ends. The CDR3 is 13 amino acids.

This clonotype is labeled as medium-sized (0.01 to 0.1%). V and J are TRBV27 and TRBJ2-5; 8 bases agree with TRBD2. J was trimmed by 4 bases and V by 8 bases; bases with no gene match: 15. CDR3 size: 16 residues. CDR1 MNHEY and CDR2 SMNVEV come from the germline V gene (reference sequence). CDR3 sequence (DNA): TGTGCCAGCCGCGGGAGTAGCGGGGCAGCGAGAGAGACCCAGTACTTC. This sequence encodes CASRGSSGAARETQYF.

By frequency in the sample, this clonotype is large. V is TRBV18 and J is TRBJ2-1; 11 positions agree with TRBD2. The CDR3 length is 18 residues. Germline lookup yields CDR1 KGHSH and CDR2 LQKENI. The V gene end was trimmed by 3 bases and the J gene end by 4 bases; junction bases not matched to a gene: 11. CDR3 protein: CASSPSPPGTSGYNEQFF. CDR3 nucleotides: TGTGCCAGCTCACCTTCACCCCCCGGGACTAGCGGTTACAATGAGCAGTTCTTC.

By sample fraction, this clonotype is medium-sized (0.01 to 0.1%). This rearrangement joins TRBV19 to TRBJ2-7; D unresolved. Between the trimmed V and J ends, which lost 3 bases and 1 base, there was a span of 16 bases. This CDR3 is 16 amino acids long. Germline V gene sequence: CDR1 LNHDA, CDR2 SQIVND (reference sequence). The CDR3 DNA reads TGTGCCAGTAGTATTCGCGTCGCTGGGTCTTCCTACGAGCAGTACTTC. It encodes CASSIRVAGSSYEQYF.

This clonotype is classed as large (0.1 to 1%). The genes are TRBV7-2 and TRBJ2-7, with 13 bases that match TRBD2. After removal of 5 bases from V and 2 bases from J, the junction contained 6 bases not matched to a gene. The CDR3 runs to 16 residues. Germline CDR1 is SGHTA and CDR2 is FQGNSA. The CDR3 bases are TGTGCCAGCAGCCGGGGACTAGCGGGGCAAGCCTACGAGCAGTACTTC. The encoded protein is CASSRGLAGQAYEQYF.

This chain uses TRBV20-1 with TRBJ2-3, with 9 positions matching TRBD2. After removal of 5 bases from V and 0 bases from J, the junction contained 9 bases not matched to a gene. The germline CDR1 and CDR2 sequences are DFQATT and SNEGSKA (reference sequence). This CDR3 spans 16 amino acids. The CDR3 coding sequence is TGCAGTGCTGAGCCCGGGACTAGCAGAAGCACAGATACGCAGTATTTT. Protein product: CSAEPGTSRSTDTQYF.

The chain is built from TRBV9 and TRBJ1-1; D unresolved. Germline V lookup: CDR1 SGDLS, CDR2 YYNGEE. The CDR3 covers 14 residues. V dropped 0 bases and J dropped 1 base, with 7 bases sitting between them. As DNA, the CDR3 is TGTGCCAGCAGCGTAGTTGCAGCGAACACTGAAGCTTTCTTT. Amino acids: CASSVVAANTEAFF.

This clonotype qualifies as large. The rearrangement joins TRBV19 to TRBJ1-4; D perhaps matches TRBD1 (5 bases). The CDR3 runs to 13 residues. Germline V CDR1 and CDR2: LNHDA, SQIVND (reference sequence). Trimming pared 3 bases from V and 10 bases from J, leaving 12 bases between. In DNA, the CDR3 is TGTGCCAGTAGTATGGGGACGAGGGGAAAACTGTTTTTT. It yields the protein CASSMGTRGKLFF.

This clonotype ranks as large. CDR3 bases: TGTGCCAGCAGTTACTCGTTGGTAGCGGGACACACAGATACGCAGTATTTT. Its translation: CASSYSLVAGHTDTQYF. The chain has TRBV6-6 and TRBJ2-3; 8 nucleotides agree with TRBD2. V shed 0 bases, J shed 2 bases, and the junction held 7 bases outside the gene matches. The CDR3 contains 17 residues. Per germline, CDR1 MNHNY and CDR2 SVGAGI (reference sequence).

By sample fraction, this clonotype is medium-sized. The V call is TRBV18, the J call TRBJ2-7; maybe TRBD2 (6 bases). Germline CDR1 KGHSH, CDR2 LQKENI. This CDR3 is 15 amino acids long. V lost 6 bases and J 6 bases, leaving 21 bases between the germline ends. The CDR3 protein is CASSRSVAIGSEQYF. The CDR3 DNA sequence: TGTGCCAGCTCCCGAAGTGTGGCCATCGGGAGCGAGCAGTACTTC.

By share of the sample, this clonotype is medium-sized. The CDR3 protein is CASSLVGQGNTEAFF. Here the CDR3 DNA reads TGTGCCAGCAGCTTAGTGGGGCAGGGTAACACTGAAGCTTTCTTT. J is TRBJ1-1 and V is TRBV7-9, with a weak D call TRBD1 (5 bases). The CDR3 loop spans 15 amino acids. Per germline, CDR1 SEHNR and CDR2 FQNEAQ (reference sequence). The V gene lost 1 base and the J gene lost 2 bases, with 11 bases spanning the gap.

This clonotype was picked up many times. The chain has TRBV20-1 and TRBJ2-4, with TRBD1 identical over 9 bases. There are 15 residues in the CDR3. Looked up from germline, CDR1 is DFQATT and CDR2 is SNEGSKA (reference sequence). The junction had 8 bases not matched to a gene; V was cut back by 5 bases and J by 3 bases. The CDR3 reads CSAATGGFGKNIQYF. The CDR3 bases are TGCAGTGCTGCGACAGGGGGTTTTGGCAAAAACATTCAGTACTTC.

This clonotype has at least ten counts. The rearrangement links TRBV5-1 to TRBJ2-7; perhaps TRBD2 as D (5 bases). With 2 bases removed from V and 5 bases from J, the gap between germline ends came to 5 bases. The CDR3 loop spans 11 amino acids. CDR1 SGHRS and CDR2 YFSETQ come from the germline V gene. The CDR3 DNA reads TGCGCCAGCAGCTTCGGGGACGAGCAGTACTTC. Its protein product is CASSFGDEQYF.

This clonotype counts as hyperexpanded. V and J are TRBV6-1 and TRBJ1-1, with unresolved D. Germline loops: CDR1 MNHNS, CDR2 SASEGT. The CDR3 totals 11 residues. The V end lost 8 bases, the J end lost 2 bases, and 6 bases lay between the germline ends. CDR3 sequence: CASVLNTEAFF. CDR3 bases: TGTGCCAGCGTGTTAAACACTGAAGCTTTCTTT.

By share, this clonotype ranks as medium-sized. J is TRBJ2-7 and V is TRBV27, with 9 bases aligning to TRBD1. This CDR3 spans 17 amino acids. J gave up 5 bases and V 5 bases, and 16 bases lay outside the gene matches. Germline assignment: CDR1 MNHEY and CDR2 SMNVEV (reference sequence). CDR3 sequence (DNA): TGTGCCAGCAGTCCCAAGCCCCCGGGGGACAGGGCTGACGAGCAGTACTTC. It is translated as CASSPKPPGDRADEQYF.

This clonotype was recorded many times. Here the CDR3 reads CASSPDRGQPQHF. The CDR3 DNA reads as TGTGCCAGCAGCCCGGACAGGGGACAGCCCCAGCATTTT. The gene calls are TRBV16 and TRBJ1-5; 9 bases match TRBD1. V shed 4 bases, J shed 7 bases, and the junction held 2 bases outside the gene matches. Germline V lookup: CDR1 KGHSY, CDR2 FQNENV. The CDR3 runs 13 residues.